The sequence of this T cell receptor beta chain was determined in a study of blood T cell repertoires in COVID-19. Background on the study: The analysed material was cDNA or gDNA that came from T cells, B-cell-depleted T cells, or PBMCs.

The authors' processing: Estimation of nucleated cell counts relied on the amplification of reference gene primers. Data came from immunoSEQ multiplex PCR; TCRdb stores just in-frame clones and leaves some out. V and J calls and clone size come straight from that table; D and trimming were deduced from the DNA. The table shows approximately 360,000 clones, with 83% occurring only once. Trimming left V 6 bases short and J 5 bases short, with 7 bases between. In germline, CDR1 is MNHEY, CDR2 SVGAGI. The CDR3 sequence is 11 residues long. Sequencing input: PBMCs or T cells enriched from blood (not recorded which). This chain links TRBV6-5 with TRBJ1-1; TRBD1 might be the D (5 bases). The source is a woman aged 50 to 65 who had recovered from COVID-19. CDR3 bases: TGTGCCAGCAGGGGGGGAACTGAAGCTTTCTTT. Its translation is CASRGGTEAFF.